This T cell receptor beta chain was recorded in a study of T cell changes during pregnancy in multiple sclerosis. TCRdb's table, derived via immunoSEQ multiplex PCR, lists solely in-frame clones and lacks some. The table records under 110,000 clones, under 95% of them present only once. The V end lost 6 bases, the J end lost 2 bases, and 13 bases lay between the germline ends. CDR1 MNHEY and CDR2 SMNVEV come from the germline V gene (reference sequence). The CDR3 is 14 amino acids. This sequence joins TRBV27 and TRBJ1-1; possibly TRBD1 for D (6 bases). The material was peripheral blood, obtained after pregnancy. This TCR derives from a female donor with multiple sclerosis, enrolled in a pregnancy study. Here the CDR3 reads CASRPGQKNTEAFF. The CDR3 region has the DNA TGTGCCAGCAGGCCAGGACAGAAAAACACTGAAGCTTTCTTT.